This T cell receptor beta chain emerged from a study of breast tumors, draining lymph nodes, adjacent tissues. There are many counts of this clonotype. TCRdb analysed the multiplex PCR reads with MiXCR anew, one entry per CDR3 protein. The table has about 200,000 distinct CDR3 sequences, 34% seen once. Breast cancer patients provided tissue from their axillary draining lymph nodes. Per the germline V gene, CDR1 is DFQATT and CDR2 is SNEGSKA (reference sequence). The V gene end was trimmed by 6 bases and the J gene end by 4 bases; junction bases not matched to a gene: 8. The CDR3 has 14 residues. The sequence derives from a female donor with breast cancer. Some clones in this sample may be carry-over from other donors' samples. The chain joins TRBV20-1 to TRBJ2-2, with 7 nucleotides matching TRBD2. Sequencing was done on a sample of axillary lymph node tissue. The CDR3: CSALSGDATGELFF. In DNA, the CDR3 is TGCAGTGCCCTGAGCGGGGACGCCACCGGGGAGCTGTTTTTT.